The table lists the clone carrying this T cell receptor (beta chain) with a few counts. TCRdb ran MiXCR on the 5' RACE reads and lists one entry per CDR3 protein. The data show a few hundred thousand distinct CDR3 sequences, under 9% seen once. The ends were cut back, 5 bases at V and 15 bases at J, with 14 bases in the middle. This CDR3 contains 11 residues. The data are from a study of T cells after yellow fever vaccination. The chain has TRBV12-3 or TRBV12-4 and TRBJ2-1, with D tentatively TRBD2 (6 bases). The clonotype comes from a man younger than 35 who received the YFV17D yellow fever vaccine. The sample here was CD4+ T cells sorted from PBMCs, taken 5 days after the yellow fever booster vaccination. The CDR3 region has the DNA TGTGCCAGCAGTACCGGGACTTATTCGTTCTTC. The encoded protein is CASSTGTYSFF.